Below are 4 T cell receptor beta chains sequenced from a single sample in a study of OX40 agonist ivuxolimab in advanced cancers. Libraries were prepared through the immunoSEQ multiplex PCR assay. The immuneACCESS repertoire file appears here via TCRdb, limited to in-frame rearrangements. These files lack a portion of the clones; in checked studies, under half of the deficit traces to unresolved V genes, and the cause of the others is not known. The sample has under 55,000 clones on record, approximately 88% of them singletons. Jointly, the top ten make up around 12% of the sample. Sequencing was performed on CD4+ or CD8+ T cells sorted from blood, taken in a trial of the OX40 agonist ivuxolimab. These receptors were collected from an adult with an advanced solid tumor such as melanoma, head and neck, liver or kidney cancer.

This sequence joins TRBV28 and TRBJ2-4; D uncertain. V gave up 5 bases and J gave up 0 bases, with 11 bases separating them. The CDR3 runs to 15 residues. The V gene's germline CDR1 is MDHEN and CDR2 SYDVKM. The CDR3 sequence is CASSPPPLAKNIQYF. DNA of the CDR3: TGTGCCAGCAGTCCTCCCCCTCTAGCCAAAAACATTCAGTACTTC.

CDR3 sequence reads: CASSLRQGANVKETQYF. CDR3 DNA sequence: TGTGCCAGCAGTCTCCGACAGGGGGCTAACGTTAAAGAGACCCAGTACTTC. This chain uses TRBV14 with TRBJ2-5, with 10 bases matching TRBD1. Per the germline V gene, CDR1 is SGHDN and CDR2 is FVKESK. J lost 3 bases, V lost 6 bases, and 13 bases had no gene match. The CDR3 has 17 amino acids.

The chain employs TRBV7-2 and TRBJ2-1; TRBD2 aligns across 11 bases. The germline V gene encodes CDR1 SGHTA and CDR2 FQGNSA. CDR3 length: 16 residues. Trimming cost V 6 bases and J 7 bases; bases outside gene matches: 11. CDR3 amino acids: CASRAPTSGISNEQFF. The CDR3 nucleotides read TGTGCCAGCAGAGCGCCGACTAGCGGGATATCGAATGAGCAGTTCTTC.

The chain carries TRBV6-6 and TRBJ1-5; 7 bases agree with TRBD1. The CDR3 sequence is 13 residues long. CDR1 and CDR2 from the germline V gene are MNHNY and SVGAGI (reference sequence). The V gene end was trimmed by 2 bases and the J gene end by 5 bases; junction bases not matched to a gene: 0. CDR3 DNA sequence: TGTGCCAGCAGTTACGACAGGGATCAGCCCCAGCATTTT. This encodes CASSYDRDQPQHF.